This record covers a single TCR beta chain. Its cognate antigen is unknown. One end of the junction does not line up with germline, which may come from a read error. This sample was taken from a study of tumor and adjacent non-tumor tissue in lung cancer. The overall study: The cohort had roughly 11 adenocarcinoma, 2 squamous cell and 1 small cell patients.

The library came from three nested PCR rounds adapted from ARM-PCR protocols. TCRdb re-derived calls from the multiplex PCR reads in MiXCR, one entry per CDR3 protein. The sample has about 78,000 distinct CDR3 sequences; 75% to 90% are singletons. The CDR3 is made up of 13 amino acids. Germline V lookup: CDR1 MNHNS, CDR2 SASEGT. Study-wide results and limits: TCR diversity was significantly greater in tumor than normal lung tissue. Top 100 clones took a larger repertoire share in normal lung.

RNA was extracted from bulk tissue without any cell sorting. Between August and November 2014, newly diagnosed, chemotherapy-naive lung cancer patients underwent thoracic surgery in China. The sequencing sample was made of lung tumor tissue. The V call is TRBV6-1, the J call TRBJ2-7; a possible D gene is TRBD2 (5 bases). The clonotype originates from a woman between 50 and 59 years old with non-small cell lung cancer. The CDR3 DNA reads as TGTGCTAGCAGTGAGTTAGCGAACGACGAGCAGTACTTC. Translating it yields CASSELANDEQYF.